This entry describes one T cell receptor beta chain. At one end the junction does not follow the germline gene, possibly because of a read error. MiXCR, run by TCRdb on the PCR reads, gives a single entry per CDR3 protein. The table includes about 14,000 distinct CDR3 sequences, roughly half detected once. This entry comes from a study of tumor-infiltrating lymphocytes in oesophageal squamous cell carcinoma. In germline, CDR1 is SSHAT, CDR2 FNYEAQ (reference sequence). The CDR3 has 16 residues. This rearrangement joins TRBV7-7 to TRBJ2-1; D is perhaps TRBD2 (6 bases). Material for sequencing was blood. The receptor's source is a male donor with esophageal squamous cell carcinoma. CDR3 loop: CASSYALGRGSDEQFF. The DNA of the CDR3 is TGTGCTAGCAGCTACGCTTTGGGACGGGGGTCTGATGAGCAGTTCTTC.